This passage covers 2 T cell receptor delta chains from one sample sequenced in a study of delta chains in infants with herpesvirus infections. TCR cDNA was made from PBMC RNA with gamma- and delta-chain-specific primers. TCRdb re-called the RT-PCR reads using CATT. The sample holds 700 or so delta-chain clones, over 9.5% seen once. This specimen consisted of peripheral blood, obtained at time point 2 of longitudinal follow-up. All receptors come from a human donor who was a Ugandan infant, either HIV-exposed or HIV-unexposed (not recorded which).

By share, this clone ranks as large (0.1 to 1%). The V gene is TRDV1, the J gene TRDJ1, with 12 positions matching TRDD3. The trim removed 5 bases at V and 0 bases at J, leaving 19 bases unmatched. The V gene's germline CDR1 is TSWWSYY and CDR2 QGS. CDR3 length: 21 amino acids. The CDR3 protein is CALGLPSYPVLGDTDTDKLIF. In DNA, the CDR3 is TGTGCTCTTGGGTTGCCTTCCTACCCAGTACTGGGGGATACTGACACCGATAAACTCATCTTT.

This clone was detected a few times. Given a much more abundant clone one base away, this may be a read error. The CDR3, as DNA: TGTGCCTGTGACACCTGGGGGCCATACGCCTGGGACACCCGACAGATGTTTTTC. This sequence encodes CACDTWGPYAWDTRQMFF. The chain uses TRDV2 and TRDJ3; D is possibly TRDD3 (6 bases). Trimming removed 0 bases at V and 2 bases at J, with 13 bases between. The CDR3 has 18 residues. Germline CDR1 GEAIGNYY, CDR2 EKD.